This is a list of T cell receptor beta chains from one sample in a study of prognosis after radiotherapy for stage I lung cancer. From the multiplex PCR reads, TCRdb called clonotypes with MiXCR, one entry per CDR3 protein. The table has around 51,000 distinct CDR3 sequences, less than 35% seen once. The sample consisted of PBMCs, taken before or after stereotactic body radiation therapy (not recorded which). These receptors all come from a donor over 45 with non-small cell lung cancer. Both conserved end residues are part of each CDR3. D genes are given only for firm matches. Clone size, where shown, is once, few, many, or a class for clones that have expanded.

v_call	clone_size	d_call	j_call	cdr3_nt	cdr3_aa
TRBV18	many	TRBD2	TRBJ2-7	TGTGCCAGCTCAACTAGCGGGGGATACGAGCAGTACTTC	CASSTSGGYEQYF
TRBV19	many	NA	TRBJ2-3	TGTGCCAGTACTGGCTTGGGCACAGATACGCAGTATTTT	CASTGLGTDTQYF
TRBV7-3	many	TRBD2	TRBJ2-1	TGTGCCAGCAGCTGGACTAGCGGGAGTTACAATGAGCAGTTCTTC	CASSWTSGSYNEQFF
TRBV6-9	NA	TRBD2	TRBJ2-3	TGTGCCAGCAGTTGGGGACTAGCGGGTCTCAACACCGGGGAGCGGGAGACAGATACGCAGTATTTT	CASSWGLAGLNTGERETDTQYF
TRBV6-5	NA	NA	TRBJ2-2	TGTGCCAGCAGTTACGCTACATGGTTTGCCGGGGAGCTGTTTTTT	CASSYATWFAGELFF
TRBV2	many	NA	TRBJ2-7	TGTGCCAGCCTCCAAGGGGCAGGAGACTACGAGCAGTACTTC	CASLQGAGDYEQYF
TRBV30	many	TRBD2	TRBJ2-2	TGTGCCTGGAGTGCGGAGAGAGCGGGAGGGCCCGCCGGGGAGCTGTTTTTT	CAWSAERAGGPAGELFF
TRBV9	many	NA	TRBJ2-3	TGTGCCAGCAGCGTAGAGAGTACCACAGATACGCAGTATTTT	CASSVESTTDTQYF
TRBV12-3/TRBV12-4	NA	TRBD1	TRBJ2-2	TGTGCCAGCAGGGGGACAGTAAACACCGGGGAGCTGTTTTTT	CASRGTVNTGELFF
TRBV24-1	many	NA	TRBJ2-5	TGTGCCACCAGTGATCCCTCAGGGCAAGAGACCCAGTACTTC	CATSDPSGQETQYF
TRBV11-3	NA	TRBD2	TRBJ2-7	TGTGCCAGCATCTTACCTCCCAGGAGCTTAGCGGGAGAACCCTACGAGCAGTACTTC	CASILPPRSLAGEPYEQYF